The clone carrying this T cell receptor beta chain was counted a few times. The data belong to a study of blood T cell repertoires in COVID-19. Study-wide background: T cells, B-cell-depleted T cells, or PBMCs provided the cDNA or gDNA that served as material.

The age range of participants was about 18 to 90 years, with residence in under 25 US areas. Participants' own reports of clinical history determined their cohort assignment. Cohort 3 donors were reported recovered after two negative PCRs, clearance, or symptom resolution. Data came from immunoSEQ multiplex PCR; TCRdb stores just in-frame clones and leaves some out. The repertoire holds roughly 200,000 clones, with about 85% as singletons. The V end was cut by 4 bases, the J end by 3 bases, with 6 bases between. The germline gives CDR1 SNHLY, CDR2 FYNNEI. The CDR3 has 13 residues. Sequenced material: PBMCs or T cells enriched from blood (not recorded which). The TCR sequence derives from a woman in her 30s who had recovered from COVID-19. The rearrangement links TRBV2 to TRBJ2-2, with unresolved D. CDR3 loop: CASSAGYTGELFF. CDR3 DNA sequence: TGTGCCAGCAGTGCAGGTTACACCGGGGAGCTGTTTTTT.